This TCR beta chain stems from a study of T cells in Graves' hyperthyroidism and ophthalmopathy. Study-level points and caveats: Patients with ophthalmopathy were separated from those with stable hyperthyroidism by a 13 V-J model.

This clonotype was seen ten or more times. Its specificity is unknown. V lost 2 bases to trimming and J lost 10 bases; unmatched junction nucleotides: 11. Germline V gene lookup returns CDR1 SEHNR and CDR2 FQNEAQ (reference sequence). This CDR3 has 16 residues. Using RNA transcripts as the source, TCR beta CDR3 regions were amplified. In the first-round RT-PCR of the TCR CDR3, the HTBI primer set was used. TCRdb fed the multiplex PCR reads into MiXCR, producing one record per CDR3 protein. The sample shows 200,000 to 250,000 distinct CDR3 sequences, roughly 17% of them seen only once. The genes are TRBV7-9 and TRBJ2-1; TRBD2 aligns across 10 bases. Sequenced sample: blood. The receptor was derived from a woman between 18 and 29 years old with Graves' ophthalmopathy. For the CDR3, the DNA is TGTGCCAGCAGCTTACCGACTGAAGCGGGAGGGTTGGAGCAGTTCTTC. It encodes CASSLPTEAGGLEQFF. Full variable domain (rest looked up from reference TRBV7-9 and TRBJ2-1): DTGVSQNPRHKITKRGQNVTFRCDPISEHNRLYWYRQTLGQGPEFLTYFQNEAQLEKSRLLSDRFSAERPKGSFSTLEIQRTEQGDSAMYLCASSLPTEAGGLEQFFGPGTRLTVL.